The sequence of this T cell receptor beta chain was determined in a study of T-cell memory formation after mild COVID-19 (dated by TCRdb to the early 2020s). About the study as a whole: TCR sequence clusters from the two donors were largely donor specific. Two young, previously healthy adult volunteers made up the cohort, one male and one female. In a couple of donors, T-cell clones that expanded and contracted after mild COVID-19 were followed by sequencing TCRalpha and TCRbeta repertoires longitudinally. Summary of the overall study and its limitations: Only a couple of mild cases were covered by the study, and larger cohorts that include severe cases with pre-infection samples were considered necessary. SARS-CoV-2 specificity was not confirmed for the second-wave clones peaking on day 37. Contracting CD4+ clones were located mainly in the CM and EM memory subsets, whereas CD8+ clones were found to be enriched in EMRA. Some responding clones were detected in pre-infection memory, suggesting pre-existing cross-reactive memory T cells joined the SARS-CoV-2 response. Balanced CD4/CD8 phenotypes were observed for clones contracting from day 15 to 85, whereas a bias towards CD4+ was observed for a second wave of clones expanding from day 15 to 37.

Details on this clonotype: Its antigen target is currently unknown. Nothing much larger sits one base from this clone, and base qualities are not available.

PBMCs were isolated by Ficoll-Paque density gradient centrifugation. Including cysteine and phenylalanine, the CDR3 has 12 amino acids. The read is trimmed to its CDR3 DNA, 36 bases read in frame from base 1. For CDR1 and CDR2, the germline V gene lists SQVTM and ANQGSEA. V is reduced by 4 bases and J by 4 bases, leaving a spacing of 10 bases between them. Reads for this sample came from an Illumina NovaSeq 6000. Using 5'RACE with constant-segment primers, TCRalpha and TCRbeta cDNA libraries were constructed, with sample barcodes and unique molecular identifiers added in the process. RNA was extracted from every sample with Trizol reagent. Library amplification was performed in two PCR steps, and a second sample barcode and Illumina TruSeq adapters were introduced in the second step. Libraries were sequenced on an Illumina NovaSeq with 2 x 150 bp paired-end reads. On the authors' methods: With migec v1.2.7, reads were demultiplexed and then collapsed into UMI-guided consensus sequences. Using mixcr v2.1.11, UMI consensuses were aligned to TRA and TRB V and J templates and then assembled into clonotypes. A clonotype was counted as expanded or contracted only when both edgeR and NoisET called the clonotype significant, with the noise models trained on biological replicates. For edgeR calls, the cutoffs were a false discovery rate-adjusted p below 0.01 and a log2 fold-change threshold of 1. PCA with hierarchical clustering of max-normalized trajectories of the 1000 most abundant clonotypes was used as exploratory dynamics analysis. Separately sequenced CD4+ and CD8+ repertoires were used to assign the CD4 or CD8 phenotype of responding clones. TCRdb itself trimmed the public reads at Q25 with fastp, ran MiXCR and retained productive beta chains. A single entry per CDR3 protein holds the most common genes and DNA from its merged rows. The V and J calls were not made by the authors but by TCRdb's processing. The sample contains roughly 40,000 distinct CDR3 sequences, around 6.1% of them found a single time. Roughly 0.79% of the sample goes to the ten largest clones.

Sequenced sample: PBMCs or a T cell subset sorted from them (not recorded which). The clonotype comes from an adult who had mild COVID-19 (a few samples of this study predate the infection). The sample titles of this study are shuffled in the database, so cell type and time point are left out. The rearrangement combines TRBV29-1 with TRBJ1-2, with the D gene too uncertain to name. The encoded CDR3 is CSVGEGGYGYTF. The DNA reads as follows: TGCAGCGTTGGGGAGGGAGGCTATGGCTACACCTTC. Outside the CDR3, residues come from the reference TRBV29-1 and TRBJ1-2 proteins, so the full variable domain is: SAVISQKPSRDICQRGTSLTIQCQVDSQVTMMFWYRQQPGQSLTLIATANQGSEATYESGFVIDKFPISRPNLTFSTLTVSNMSPEDSSIYLCSVGEGGYGYTFGSGTRLTVV.